The clone carrying this TCR beta chain came up many times. Its target is not known. The V end was cut by 8 bases, the J end by 7 bases, with 15 bases between. CDR1 is MNHNS, CDR2 SASEGT, per germline. The CDR3 extends over 13 amino acids. This entry is derived from a study of Graves' ophthalmopathy and Graves' hyperthyroidism. Whole-study results and caveats: Blood repertoires reportedly contained most expanded thyroid clonotypes above 0.001 frequency.

CDR3 regions of TCR beta were amplified from RNA transcripts. A first-round RT-PCR used HTBI primers, followed by a second-round multiplex PCR. In TCRdb, the multiplex PCR reads were re-called with MiXCR into one record per CDR3 protein. The repertoire holds hundreds of thousands of distinct CDR3 sequences, about 21% seen once, with 2.5% to 3.5% in the top ten. The source of the PBMCs was 10 ml of fresh peripheral blood. The specimen sequenced was peripheral blood. The origin of this receptor is a woman between 18 and 29 years old with stable Graves' hyperthyroidism. The V gene is TRBV6-1, the J gene TRBJ1-5, with a possible D match to TRBD1 (6 bases). The CDR3 is CASSTGFWQPQHF. CDR3 nucleotide sequence: TGTGCCAGCTCAACAGGGTTTTGGCAGCCCCAGCATTTT.